This TCR beta chain was sequenced in a study of blood T cell repertoires in COVID-19. On the study more broadly: Some COVID-19 samples were acute and others convalescent; all came from the United States, Italy and Spain. PBMCs, B-cell-depleted T cells, or T cells were the source of the cDNA or gDNA that made up the material.

Under the authors' procedure: Researchers report that nucleated cell counts were estimated from reference gene primer amplification. Measured with immunoSEQ multiplex PCR; TCRdb has only the in-frame clones, and not every one. V and J calls and clone size are given by that table; D and trimming were obtained from the DNA. This sample yields approximately 240,000 clones, of which 70% to 90% are seen a single time; approximately 12% belongs to the top ten. A single count supports this clone. V lost 0 bases, J lost 6 bases, and 2 bases stayed unmatched. There are 15 residues in the CDR3. Germline CDR1 is MNHNS and CDR2 is SASEGT.

This sequence originates from a woman aged 18-29 years who had recovered from COVID-19. This chain connects TRBV6-1 to TRBJ2-4; 10 nucleotides align to TRBD1. What was sequenced was peripheral blood. In DNA form, the CDR3 reads TGTGCCAGCAGTGAAGCGGGACAGGGGAGAAACATTCAGTACTTC. This translates into CASSEAGQGRNIQYF.